A single sample is the source of the 2 T cell receptor beta chains below, sequenced in a study of T cells in localized non-small cell lung cancer (dated by TCRdb to the early 2020s). Library creation used the immunoSEQ multiplex PCR assay. TCRdb provides this immuneACCESS table in a form limited to in-frame rearrangements. Some clones are lacking; in checked studies, under half of them reflect an unresolved V gene, and why the rest are absent is not known. For this sample there are 45,000 to 55,000 clones; more than 80% appear just once. The ten most abundant clones make up 15% to 20% of the sample. The material sequenced was peripheral blood, taken before any cancer treatment. These TCRs come from a male donor older than 55 with stage III squamous cell lung carcinoma.

The V gene is TRBV5-4, the J gene TRBJ2-5; weak D call: TRBD2 (6 bases). The CDR3 consists of 15 residues. Germline assignment: CDR1 SGHNT and CDR2 YYREEE (reference sequence). Trimming stripped 6 bases from V and 4 bases from J, with 19 bases between. CDR3 amino acids: CASTLTSSGRETQYF. The CDR3 coding sequence is TGTGCCAGCACCCTTACTAGCAGCGGTCGAGAGACCCAGTACTTC.

This clone was detected once. The rearrangement uses TRBV30 and TRBJ2-2; the D is unclear. CDR1 is GTSNPN and CDR2 is SVGIG in the germline V gene (reference sequence). This CDR3 region has 13 residues. V gave up 0 bases and J gave up 6 bases, with 8 bases separating them. As DNA, the CDR3 is TGTGCCTGGAGTGTCAGTTTATCCGGGGAGCTGTTTTTT. It is translated as CAWSVSLSGELFF.